Listed here is a single TCR beta chain. What it binds is unknown. These data come from a study of T cells in localized non-small cell lung cancer. General observations from the study: Heterogeneity remains possible, as sequencing covered one tumor region only. Peak T cell clonality was found in uninvolved adjacent lung, exceeding tumor. Overall survival was longer when the density of T cells in the blood was higher.

This CDR3 is built from 14 residues. Per the germline V gene, CDR1 is GTSNPN and CDR2 is SVGIG (reference sequence). The V and J ends lost 0 bases and 4 bases respectively, with 9 bases between them. Produced via immunoSEQ multiplex PCR; TCRdb's table is partial and in-frame only. The table includes tens of thousands of clones, around 86% detected once. The material was PBMCs, obtained before any cancer treatment. The gene calls are TRBV30 and TRBJ2-2; D is unclear. The origin of this receptor is a man between 40 and 70 years old with stage II squamous cell lung carcinoma. CDR3 protein: CAWSVLPATGELFF. The CDR3 DNA sequence: TGTGCCTGGAGTGTCCTCCCGGCCACCGGGGAGCTGTTTTTT.